The clone carrying this T cell receptor (beta chain) was seen only once. The antigen is unknown. These data come from a study of glioma-infiltrating T cells. General study points: Very few CDR3 sequences were shared between tissue and blood. Above-expected tissue-blood divergence occurred in all gliomas, most in low-grade ones.

This CDR3 is built from 13 residues. V lost 3 bases and J lost 1, with 6 bases in between. CDR1 is MNHEY, CDR2 SMNVEV, per germline (reference sequence). Using RNA template, CDR3s of TCR alpha and beta were amplified with iRepertoire arm-PCR. TCRdb independently ran MiXCR on the multiplex PCR reads; one entry per CDR3 protein. The sample carries some 6,000 distinct CDR3 sequences, nearly 45% recorded once. Material for sequencing was glioma tissue, nonneoplastic brain tissue, or PBMCs (not recorded which). This clonotype was sampled from a human donor with low-grade glioma or glioblastoma, undergoing nonglioma brain surgery, or in good health (not recorded which). This sequence joins TRBV27 and TRBJ1-1; weak D call: TRBD1 (5 bases). CDR3 bases: TGTGCCAGCAGTTTCAGGGAGAACACTGAAGCTTTCTTT. As protein: CASSFRENTEAFF.